This T cell receptor (beta chain) appears in the sequencing data of a study of blood T cells in healthy people across ages. Points from the study as a whole: Naive T cell percentage showed a strong correlation with TCR beta diversity. With age, beta diversity per million T cells declined roughly linearly, significantly by approximately 41. A greater number of naive CD4+ cells and higher diversity distinguished long-lived donors from aged donors.

Germline CDR1 LGHDT, CDR2 YNNKEL (reference sequence). The CDR3 has 14 residues. The use of a sample-barcoded 5' primer and a J-beta primer mix characterized a second PCR of about 6 to 11 cycles. With 12 random nucleotides, a template-switch adaptor tagged each individual cDNA molecule. TCRdb recomputed calls from the 5' RACE reads with MiXCR, one row per CDR3 protein. The data hold about 1,600,000 distinct CDR3 sequences, with roughly 40% observed a single time. With regard to this clonotype: Its antigen is still unknown. One end of the junction is discordant with germline, which a read error may explain.

Sequencing input: blood. This TCR came from a woman aged 18 to 35 in good health. The J gene is TRBJ1-2, the V gene TRBV3-1; 8 positions match TRBD1. In nucleotides, the CDR3 is TGTGTCAGCAGCTACACAGGGGGGAACTATGGCTACACCTTC. This encodes CVSSYTGGNYGYTF.